These T cell receptor beta chains were read from a single sample in a study of siplizumab effects on memory and regulatory T cells. Sequencing used immunoSEQ multiplex PCR; TCRdb keeps in-frame clones, though not all of them. This sample carries more than 85,000 clones, under 95% of them seen once, and the ten largest clones take about 0.7%. Input material: Tregs sorted from blood. The receptors come from a human donor in good health. Both conserved end residues are part of each CDR3. A D gene is named only where the DNA matches it firmly. A clone size is listed for some rows: how often the clone was seen (once, few, many), or a class if it is expanded.

cdr3_aa cdr3_nt j_call v_call clone_size d_call
CTSSVFSTSFASTGELFF TGTACCAGCAGTGTCTTCTCAACTAGTTTCGCGAGCACCGGGGAGCTGTTTTTT TRBJ2-2 TRBV6-1 . .
CASDLGIGTYNEQFF TGTGCCAGCGACCTTGGGATAGGGACCTACAATGAGCAGTTCTTC TRBJ2-1 TRBV7-9 . .
CASSLEGTGKDRKAFF TGCGCCAGCAGCTTGGAGGGGACAGGAAAGGACCGTAAAGCTTTCTTT TRBJ1-1 TRBV5-1 . TRBD1
CSVEVSLGEKLFF TGCAGCGTTGAAGTGTCTCTTGGGGAAAAACTGTTTTTT TRBJ1-4 TRBV29-1 . .
CASSMDRGHNQPQHF TGTGCCAGTAGTATGGACAGGGGGCACAATCAGCCCCAGCATTTT TRBJ1-5 TRBV19 . TRBD1
CASSRDRGNTDTQYF TGTGCCAGCAGCCGAGACAGGGGGAATACAGATACGCAGTATTTT TRBJ2-3 TRBV7-9 . TRBD1
CAGGGSGGIYYNEQFF TGTGCCGGAGGAGGGAGCGGGGGAATTTACTACAATGAGCAGTTCTTC TRBJ2-1 TRBV6-6 . TRBD2
CASSKEETQISYEQYF TGTGCCAGCAGCAAAGAGGAGACACAGATTTCCTACGAGCAGTACTTC TRBJ2-7 TRBV21-1 . .
CASSETEEGQFF TGTGCCAGCAGTGAGACTGAGGAGGGGCAGTTCTTC TRBJ2-1 TRBV2 . .
CASSPLMAGTEAFF TGTGCCAGCTCACCCCTGATGGCGGGCACTGAAGCTTTCTTT TRBJ1-1 TRBV18 . .
CASSFGLAGDNEQFF TGTGCCAGCAGCTTTGGGCTAGCGGGTGACAATGAGCAGTTCTTC TRBJ2-1 TRBV5-6 . TRBD2
CASKSWNTEAFF TGTGCCAGCAAATCCTGGAACACTGAAGCTTTCTTT TRBJ1-1 TRBV6-5 . .
CASSLALAGVYEQYF TGTGCCAGCAGCCTTGCACTAGCGGGAGTATACGAGCAGTACTTC TRBJ2-7 TRBV14 once TRBD2